This TCR beta chain was obtained from a study of blood T cell repertoires in COVID-19. About the research overall: In each case, the material was cDNA or gDNA derived from T cells, B-cell-depleted T cells, or PBMCs.

As originally analysed: Amplification with reference gene primers provided the estimates of nucleated cell counts. Data came from immunoSEQ multiplex PCR; TCRdb stores just in-frame clones and leaves some out. V, J and clone size are those of that table, while D and trimming were read from the DNA. Of approximately 37,000 clones listed, 80% to 95% were seen once; the top ten hold around 5.1%. Per the germline V gene, CDR1 is GTSNPN and CDR2 is SVGIG (reference sequence). V dropped 2 bases and J dropped 1; count of bases not matched to a gene: 12. This CDR3 is built from 18 residues. This clone was seen a single time.

The material sequenced was peripheral blood. The source is a woman older than 75 with acute or convalescent COVID-19. The chain recombines TRBV30 with TRBJ2-5; TRBD2 matches 11 bases. The chain's CDR3 is CAWSSGSSGGAIQETQYF. The CDR3 DNA is TGTGCCTGGAGTAGTGGGAGTAGCGGGGGGGCGATCCAAGAGACCCAGTACTTC.